The following is a TCR beta chain sequence with its context. Trimming took off 8 bases at V and 1 base at J, with 20 bases between the two ends. The germline gives CDR1 SGHTA, CDR2 FQGNSA. The CDR3 extends over 16 amino acids. This sample stems from a study of OX40 agonist ivuxolimab in advanced cancers. The data were produced by immunoSEQ multiplex PCR, yet TCRdb's version contains in-frame clones alone and is incomplete. The sample lists tens of thousands of clones, 85% occurring once. The chain is built from TRBV7-2 and TRBJ1-2; TRBD1 is a possible D gene (5 bases). This TCR derives from an adult with an advanced solid tumor such as melanoma, head and neck, liver or kidney cancer. The sample in question was CD4+ or CD8+ T cells sorted from blood, obtained in a trial of the OX40 agonist ivuxolimab. CDR3 bases: TGTGCCAGCTCCGGGGCCAGGGCCAAGAGTAACTATGGCTACACCTTC. Translation: CASSGARAKSNYGYTF. Combining the CDR3 with reference TRBV7-2 and TRBJ1-2 gives the whole variable domain GAGVSQSPSNKVTEKGKDVELRCDPISGHTALYWYRQSLGQGLEFLIYFQGNSAPDKSGLPSDRFSAERTGGSVSTLTIQRTQQEDSAVYLCASSGARAKSNYGYTFGSGTRLTVV.